This TCR beta chain was captured in a study of T cells after posttransplantation cyclophosphamide. Study-wide points: Later blood repertoires were often dominated by clones from the donor CD8+ memory compartment. Skin or GI-infiltrating T cells shared few TRB sequences with blood.

The naive gate required viable CD3+CD4+ or CD3+CD8+ cells with CCR7+CD45RA+CD45RO-CD95-CD27+CD28+ phenotype. This clone was counted once. Its antigen is not identified. V lost 7 bases, J lost 2 bases, and 20 bases lay in between. The germline CDR1 and CDR2 sequences are SNHLY and FYNNEI. This CDR3 comprises 16 residues. TCRdb keeps only in-frame clones here, not all; method: immunoSEQ multiplex PCR. The data show some 12,000 clones, 85% to 95% seen once. The TCR sequence derives from a young man in good health and a related stem cell transplant donor. The rearrangement joins TRBV2 to TRBJ2-5; tentatively, D is TRBD2 (7 bases). Input material: naive CD8+ T cells sorted from PBMCs. The CDR3 here is CASIPVGGRGQETQYF. As DNA, the CDR3 is TGTGCCAGCATCCCAGTCGGGGGGCGAGGGCAAGAGACCCAGTACTTC.